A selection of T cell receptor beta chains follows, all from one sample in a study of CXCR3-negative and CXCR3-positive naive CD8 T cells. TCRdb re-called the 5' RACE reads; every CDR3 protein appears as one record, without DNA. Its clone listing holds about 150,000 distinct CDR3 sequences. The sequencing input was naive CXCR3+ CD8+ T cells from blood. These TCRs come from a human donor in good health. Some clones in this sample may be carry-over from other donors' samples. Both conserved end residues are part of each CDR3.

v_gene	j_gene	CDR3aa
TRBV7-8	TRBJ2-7	CASSSYPKTDIEAYEQYF
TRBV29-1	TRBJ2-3	CSGRTGETTDTQYF
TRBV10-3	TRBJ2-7	CAISAPQNAGGHEQYF
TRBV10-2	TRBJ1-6	CASGDMTNSPLHF
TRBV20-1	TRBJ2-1	CSASDGADNEQFF
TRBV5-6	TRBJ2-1	CASRPTGLNEQFF
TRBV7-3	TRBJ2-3	CASVAGGTTDTQYF
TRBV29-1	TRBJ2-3	CSVEDLRRGGAHGTQYF
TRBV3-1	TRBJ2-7	CASSQDVGSGYEQYF
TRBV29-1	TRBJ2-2	CSGSGTGVTGELFF
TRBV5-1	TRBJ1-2	CASSTGPTSETNYGYTF
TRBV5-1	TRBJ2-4	CASSLGWDTSPPQGIQYF
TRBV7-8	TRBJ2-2	CASSFTNTGEVFF
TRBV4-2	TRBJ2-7	CASSQGTLLALGEQYF
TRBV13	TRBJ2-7	CASEGTSGNEQYF
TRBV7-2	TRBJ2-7	CASSITGVGYEQYF
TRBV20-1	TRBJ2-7	CSAGLAESSYEQYF
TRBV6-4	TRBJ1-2	CASSDSNRVNYGYTF
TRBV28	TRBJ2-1	CASSTWTGGSYNEQFF
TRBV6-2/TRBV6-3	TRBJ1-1	CASSDPTGAYTEAFF
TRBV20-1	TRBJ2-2	CSARIHRAGELFF
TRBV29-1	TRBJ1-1	CSVRTMLGMNTEAFF
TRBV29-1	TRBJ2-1	CSVDFGLNEQFF
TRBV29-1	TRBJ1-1	CSVEDGTDMLRAFF
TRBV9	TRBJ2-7	CASSAGTGGMNYEQYF
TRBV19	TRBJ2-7	CASTGPVGQRYYEQYF
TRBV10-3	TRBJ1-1	CAISESPIRGGDTEAFF
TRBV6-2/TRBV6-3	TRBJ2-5	CASSYPGTEETQYF
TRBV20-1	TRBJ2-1	CSASSVGSYNEQFF
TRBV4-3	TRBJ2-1	CASSLRGGQWSEQFF
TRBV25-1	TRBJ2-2	CASSEQVFNTGELFF
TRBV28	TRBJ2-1	CASSQGQGTNEQFF
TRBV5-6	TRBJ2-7	CASSLGGEREQYF
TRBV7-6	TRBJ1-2	CASSPPGQKNYGYTF
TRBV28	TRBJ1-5	CASSFWQVNQPQHF
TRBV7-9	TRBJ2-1	CASSPPDRNYNEQFF
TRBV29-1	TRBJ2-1	CSARQGGNEQFF
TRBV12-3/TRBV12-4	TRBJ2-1	CASDSGGGHNEQFF
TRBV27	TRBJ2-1	CASSFGFFGSYNEQFF
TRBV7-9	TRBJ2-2	CASSSLIPNTGELFF
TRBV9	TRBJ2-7	CASSVGLAGTYEQYF
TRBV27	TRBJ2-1	CASSPYPGGAYNEQFF
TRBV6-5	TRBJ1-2	CACSYGNYGYTF
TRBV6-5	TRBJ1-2	CASIPLGSNYGYTF
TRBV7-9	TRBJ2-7	CASSPRGVGGHEQYF
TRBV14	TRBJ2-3	CASSTTGEGWTDTQYF
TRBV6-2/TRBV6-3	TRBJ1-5	CASSYSSENQPQHF
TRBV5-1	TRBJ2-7	CASSLGTAETYEQYF
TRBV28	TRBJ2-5	CASSPPGQWETQYF
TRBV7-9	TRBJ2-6	CASSSPPGLHSGANVLTF
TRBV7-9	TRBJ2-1	CASTDLLYGAPQNLEQFF
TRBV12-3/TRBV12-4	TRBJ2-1	CASSLAKGNEQFF
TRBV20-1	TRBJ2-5	CSASLAGRQETQYF
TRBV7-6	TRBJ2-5	CASRKGLADQETQYF
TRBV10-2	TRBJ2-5	CASKIGLAGRWETQYF
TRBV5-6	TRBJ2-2	CASSSDRGDSGELFF
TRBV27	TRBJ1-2	CASAPGHGYGYTF
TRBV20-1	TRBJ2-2	CSASPDSSNTGELFF
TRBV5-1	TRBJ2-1	CASSLDRVGPRGNNEQFF
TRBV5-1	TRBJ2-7	CASSYQGGEQYF